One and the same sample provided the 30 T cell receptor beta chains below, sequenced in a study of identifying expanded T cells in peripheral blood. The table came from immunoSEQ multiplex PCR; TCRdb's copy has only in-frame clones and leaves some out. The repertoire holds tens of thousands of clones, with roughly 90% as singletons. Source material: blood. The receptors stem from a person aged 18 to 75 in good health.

The CDR3 DNA is TGTGCCAGCAGTTTATTTCCCGGACTAGCGGGAGGGGGTCAAGAGACCCAGTACTTC. Residues: CASSLFPGLAGGGQETQYF. J is TRBJ2-5 and V is TRBV27; 15 bases are a match to TRBD2. This CDR3 has 19 amino acids. Germline lookup yields CDR1 MNHEY and CDR2 SMNVEV (reference sequence). Trimming removed 1 base from V and 2 bases from J; junction bases left unmatched: 8.

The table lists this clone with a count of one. For the CDR3, the DNA is TGCGCCAGCAGCCAAGATGAGCGTACCTCCTACAATGAGCAGTTCTTC. Translation gives CASSQDERTSYNEQFF. V is TRBV4-1 and J is TRBJ2-1; D uncertain. Trimming stripped 0 bases from V and 0 bases from J, with 9 bases between. The CDR3 consists of 16 residues. CDR1 is MGHRA and CDR2 is YSYEKL in the germline V gene.

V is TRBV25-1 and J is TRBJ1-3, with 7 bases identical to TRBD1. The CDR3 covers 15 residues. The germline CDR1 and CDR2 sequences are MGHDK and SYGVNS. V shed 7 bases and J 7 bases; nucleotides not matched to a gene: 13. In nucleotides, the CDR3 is TGTGCCAGCACCAGTTCCGGGACAGCCGGTAACACCATATATTTT. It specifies CASTSSGTAGNTIYF.

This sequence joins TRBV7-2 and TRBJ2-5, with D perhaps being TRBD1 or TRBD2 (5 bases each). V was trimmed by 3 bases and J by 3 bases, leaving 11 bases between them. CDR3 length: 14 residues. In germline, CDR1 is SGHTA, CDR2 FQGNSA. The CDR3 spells CASSFAGTKETQYF. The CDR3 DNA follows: TGTGCCAGCAGCTTTGCAGGGACCAAAGAGACCCAGTACTTC.

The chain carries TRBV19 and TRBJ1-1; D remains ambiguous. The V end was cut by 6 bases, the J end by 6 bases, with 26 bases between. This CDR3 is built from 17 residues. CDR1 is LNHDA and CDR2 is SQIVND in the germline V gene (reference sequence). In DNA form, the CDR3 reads TGTGCCAGTAGGCGTATTTCGGTCAGGCAAACGAGCGCTGAAGCTTTCTTT. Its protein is CASRRISVRQTSAEAFF.

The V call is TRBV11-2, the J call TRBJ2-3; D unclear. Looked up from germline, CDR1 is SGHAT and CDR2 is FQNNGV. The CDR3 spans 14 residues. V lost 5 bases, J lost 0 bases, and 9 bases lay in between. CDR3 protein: CASSDTRSTDTQYF. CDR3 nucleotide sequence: TGTGCCAGCAGCGATACACGCAGCACAGATACGCAGTATTTT.

CDR3 bases: TGTGCCAGCAGTGACAGGGGCCTACGTGATGAGCAGTTCTTC. Amino acid sequence: CASSDRGLRDEQFF. This sequence joins TRBV2 and TRBJ2-1; weak D call: TRBD1 (6 bases). CDR1 is SNHLY, CDR2 FYNNEI, per germline. The CDR3 runs 14 residues. With 3 bases removed from V and 8 bases from J, the gap between germline ends came to 14 bases.

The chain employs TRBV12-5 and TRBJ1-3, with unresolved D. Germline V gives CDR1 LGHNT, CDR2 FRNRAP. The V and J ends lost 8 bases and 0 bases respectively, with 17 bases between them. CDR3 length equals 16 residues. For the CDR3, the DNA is TGTGCTAGTACAAGTTTAGCCGGGCGCTCTGGAAACACCATATATTTT. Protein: CASTSLAGRSGNTIYF.

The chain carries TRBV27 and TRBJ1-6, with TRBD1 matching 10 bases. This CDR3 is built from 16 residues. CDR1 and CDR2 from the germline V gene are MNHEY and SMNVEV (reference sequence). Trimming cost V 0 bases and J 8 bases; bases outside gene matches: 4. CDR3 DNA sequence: TGTGCCAGCAGTTTATCGACCGGGACAGGGGATTCACCCCTCCACTTT. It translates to CASSLSTGTGDSPLHF.

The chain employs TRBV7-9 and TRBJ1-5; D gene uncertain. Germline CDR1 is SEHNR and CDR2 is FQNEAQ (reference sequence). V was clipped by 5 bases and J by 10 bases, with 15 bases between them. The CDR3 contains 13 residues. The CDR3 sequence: CASSLGSSPPQHF. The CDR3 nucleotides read TGTGCCAGCAGCCTAGGGAGCTCTCCCCCCCAGCATTTT.

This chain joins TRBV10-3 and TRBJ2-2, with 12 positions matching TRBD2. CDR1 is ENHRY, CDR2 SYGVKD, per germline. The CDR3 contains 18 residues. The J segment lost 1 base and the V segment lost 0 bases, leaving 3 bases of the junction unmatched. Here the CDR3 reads CAISESKLAGGNTGELFF. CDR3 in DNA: TGTGCCATCAGTGAGTCGAAACTAGCGGGGGGGAACACCGGGGAGCTGTTTTTT.

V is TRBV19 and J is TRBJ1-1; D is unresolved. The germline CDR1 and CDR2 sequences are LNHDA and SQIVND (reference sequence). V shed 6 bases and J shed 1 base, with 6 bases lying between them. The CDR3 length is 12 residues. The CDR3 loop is CASREGNTEAFF. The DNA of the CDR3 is TGTGCCAGTAGGGAGGGGAACACTGAAGCTTTCTTT.

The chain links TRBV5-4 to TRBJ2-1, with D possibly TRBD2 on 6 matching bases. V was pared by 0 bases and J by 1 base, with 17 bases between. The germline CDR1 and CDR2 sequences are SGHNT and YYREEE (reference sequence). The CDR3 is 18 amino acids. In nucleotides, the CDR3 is TGTGCCAGCAGCTTGGGTGGGAGAACGGGGACTTCCTACAATGAGCAGTTCTTC. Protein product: CASSLGGRTGTSYNEQFF.

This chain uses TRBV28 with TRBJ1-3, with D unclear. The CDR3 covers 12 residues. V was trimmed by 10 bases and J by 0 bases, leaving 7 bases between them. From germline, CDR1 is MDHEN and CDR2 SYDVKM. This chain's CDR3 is CATTDSGNTIYF. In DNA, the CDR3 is TGTGCCACGACTGACTCTGGAAACACCATATATTTT.

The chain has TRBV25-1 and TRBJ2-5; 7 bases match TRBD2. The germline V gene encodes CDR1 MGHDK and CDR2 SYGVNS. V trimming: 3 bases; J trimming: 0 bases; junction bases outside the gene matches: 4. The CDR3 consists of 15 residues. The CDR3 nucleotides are TGTGCCAGCAGTGACCAACTAGCGTACCAAGAGACCCAGTACTTC. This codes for CASSDQLAYQETQYF.

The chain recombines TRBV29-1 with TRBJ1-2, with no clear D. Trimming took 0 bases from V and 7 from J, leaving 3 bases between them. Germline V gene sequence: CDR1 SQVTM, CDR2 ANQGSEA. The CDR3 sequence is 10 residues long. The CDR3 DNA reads TGCAGCGTTGAAGATCCTGGCTACACCTTC. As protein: CSVEDPGYTF.

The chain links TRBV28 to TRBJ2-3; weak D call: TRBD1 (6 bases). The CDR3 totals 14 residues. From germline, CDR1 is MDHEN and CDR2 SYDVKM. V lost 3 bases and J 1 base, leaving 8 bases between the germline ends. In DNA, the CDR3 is TGTGCCAGCAGTTTCCAGGGGCGCACAGATACGCAGTATTTT. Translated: CASSFQGRTDTQYF.

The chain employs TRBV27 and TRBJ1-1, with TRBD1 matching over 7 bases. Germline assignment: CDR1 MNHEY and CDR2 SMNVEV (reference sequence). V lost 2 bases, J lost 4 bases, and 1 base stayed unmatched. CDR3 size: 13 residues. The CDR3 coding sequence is TGTGCCAGCAGTTTAAACAGGGGCACTGAAGCTTTCTTT. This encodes CASSLNRGTEAFF.

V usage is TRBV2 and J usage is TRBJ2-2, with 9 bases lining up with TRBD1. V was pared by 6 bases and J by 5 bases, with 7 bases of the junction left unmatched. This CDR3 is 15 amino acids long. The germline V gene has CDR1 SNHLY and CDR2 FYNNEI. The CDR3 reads CASSQGTGNTGELFF. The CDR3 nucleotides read TGTGCCAGCAGCCAGGGGACAGGGAATACCGGGGAGCTGTTTTTT.

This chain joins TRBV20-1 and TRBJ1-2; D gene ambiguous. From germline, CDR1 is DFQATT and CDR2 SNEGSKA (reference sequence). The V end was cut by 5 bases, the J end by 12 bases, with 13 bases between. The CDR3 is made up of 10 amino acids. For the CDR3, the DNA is TGCAGTGCTCCGGCGTCTTCGAACACCTTC. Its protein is CSAPASSNTF.

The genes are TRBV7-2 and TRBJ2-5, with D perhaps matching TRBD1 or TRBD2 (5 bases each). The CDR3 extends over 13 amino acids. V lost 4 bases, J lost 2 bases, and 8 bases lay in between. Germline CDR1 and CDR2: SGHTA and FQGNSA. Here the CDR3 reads CASSWDAQETQYF. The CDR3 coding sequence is TGTGCCAGCAGCTGGGACGCGCAAGAGACCCAGTACTTC.

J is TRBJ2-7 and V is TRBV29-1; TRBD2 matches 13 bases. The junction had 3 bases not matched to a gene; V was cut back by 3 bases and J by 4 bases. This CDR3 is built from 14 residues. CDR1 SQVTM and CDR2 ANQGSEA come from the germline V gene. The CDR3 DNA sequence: TGCAGCGTTGAGGGACTAGCGGGATCATACGAGCAGTACTTC. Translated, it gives CSVEGLAGSYEQYF.

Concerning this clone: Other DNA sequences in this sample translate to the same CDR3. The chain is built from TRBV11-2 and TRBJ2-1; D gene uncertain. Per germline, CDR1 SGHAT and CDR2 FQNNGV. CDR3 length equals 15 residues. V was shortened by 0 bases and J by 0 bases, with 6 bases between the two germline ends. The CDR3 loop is CASSLDMSSYNEQFF. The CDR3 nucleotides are TGTGCCAGCAGCTTAGATATGAGCTCCTACAATGAGCAGTTCTTC.

As DNA, the CDR3 is TGTGCCAGCAAGAGTGCAGGGAATGCGAACACCGGGGAGCTGTTTTTT. Translated, it gives CASKSAGNANTGELFF. V usage is TRBV6-6 and J usage is TRBJ2-2; possibly TRBD1 for D (5 bases). The V and J ends lost 7 bases and 0 bases respectively, with 15 bases between them. The germline V gene encodes CDR1 MNHNY and CDR2 SVGAGI (reference sequence). CDR3 size: 16 residues.

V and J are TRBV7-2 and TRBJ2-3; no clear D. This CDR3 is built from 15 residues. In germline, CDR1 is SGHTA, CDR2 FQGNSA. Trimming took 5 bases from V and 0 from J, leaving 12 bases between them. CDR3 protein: CASSPRAGSTDTQYF. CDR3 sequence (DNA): TGTGCCAGCAGCCCCCGGGCTGGGAGCACAGATACGCAGTATTTT.

CDR3 nucleotides: TGCGCCAGCAGCTTGGAACCGGGACTAGGGTACGAGCAGTACTTC. Translating gives CASSLEPGLGYEQYF. The chain uses TRBV5-1 and TRBJ2-7, with 8 positions matching TRBD2. V dropped 0 bases and J dropped 4; count of bases not matched to a gene: 6. CDR3 size: 15 residues. CDR1 SGHRS and CDR2 YFSETQ come from the germline V gene. Full variable domain (rest looked up from reference TRBV5-1 and TRBJ2-7): KAGVTQTPRYLIKTRGQQVTLSCSPISGHRSVSWYQQTPGQGLQFLFEYFSETQRNKGNFPGRFSGRQFSNSRSEMNVSTLELGDSALYLCASSLEPGLGYEQYFGPGTRLTVT.

For the CDR3, the DNA is TGTGCCAGCAGCTTGATGGGGGGTCAAGAAGAGACCCAGTACTTC. Its protein is CASSLMGGQEETQYF. The chain has TRBV5-5 and TRBJ2-5; D might be TRBD2 (6 bases). V was clipped by 1 base and J by 3 bases, with 13 bases between them. Germline values: CDR1 SGHKS, CDR2 YYEKEE (reference sequence). CDR3 length equals 15 residues.

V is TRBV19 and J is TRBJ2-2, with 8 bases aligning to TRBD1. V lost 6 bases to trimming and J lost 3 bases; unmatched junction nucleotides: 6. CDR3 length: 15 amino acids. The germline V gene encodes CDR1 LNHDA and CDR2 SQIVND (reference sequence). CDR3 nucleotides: TGTGCCAGTAGGACCGGGACAGGAGACACCGGGGAGCTGTTTTTT. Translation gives CASRTGTGDTGELFF.

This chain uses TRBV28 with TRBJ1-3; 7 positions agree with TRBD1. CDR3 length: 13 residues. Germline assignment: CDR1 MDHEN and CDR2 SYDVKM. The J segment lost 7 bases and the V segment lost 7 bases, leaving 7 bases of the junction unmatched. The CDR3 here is CASTPGGVNTIYF. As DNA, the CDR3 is TGTGCCAGCACCCCAGGGGGAGTTAACACCATATATTTT. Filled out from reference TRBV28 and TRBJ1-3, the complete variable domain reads DVKVTQSSRYLVKRTGEKVFLECVQDMDHENMFWYRQDPGLGLRLIYFSYDVKMKEKGDIPEGYSVSREKKERFSLILESASTNQTSMYLCASTPGGVNTIYFGEGSWLTVV.

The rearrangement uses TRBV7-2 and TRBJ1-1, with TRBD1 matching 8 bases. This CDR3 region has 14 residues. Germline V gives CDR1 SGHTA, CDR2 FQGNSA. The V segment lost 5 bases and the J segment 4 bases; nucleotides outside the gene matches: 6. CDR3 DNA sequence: TGTGCCAGCAGCATACAGGGGGAGGGCACTGAAGCTTTCTTT. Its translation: CASSIQGEGTEAFF.